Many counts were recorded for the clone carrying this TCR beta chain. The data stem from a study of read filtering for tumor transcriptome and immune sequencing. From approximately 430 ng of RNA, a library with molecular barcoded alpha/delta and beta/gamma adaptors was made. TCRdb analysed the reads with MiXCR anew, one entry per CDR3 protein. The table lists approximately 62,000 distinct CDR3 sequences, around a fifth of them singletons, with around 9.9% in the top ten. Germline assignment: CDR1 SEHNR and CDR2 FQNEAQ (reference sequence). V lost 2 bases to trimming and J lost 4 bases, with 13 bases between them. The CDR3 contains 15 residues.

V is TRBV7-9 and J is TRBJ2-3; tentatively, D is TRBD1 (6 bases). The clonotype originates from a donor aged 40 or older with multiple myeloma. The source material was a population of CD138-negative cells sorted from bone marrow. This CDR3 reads CASSLPDRNPDTQYF. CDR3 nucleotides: TGTGCCAGCAGCTTACCGGACAGAAACCCAGATACGCAGTATTTT.